Below are 27 T cell receptor beta chains sequenced from a single sample in a study of T cell repertoires in cytomegalovirus infection. These receptors have no known antigen. TCRdb recomputed calls from the reads with MiXCR, one row per CDR3 protein. Among approximately 130,000 distinct CDR3 sequences listed, more than 20% were seen once. The sample taken for sequencing was PBMCs, sequenced either directly or after in vitro stimulation (not recorded which). Receptors were obtained from a human donor in good health (CMV status not recorded). Some clones in this sample may be carry-over from other donors' samples.

In its sample, this clonotype was seen once. This chain links TRBV14 with TRBJ2-5; D call uncertain. The germline gives CDR1 SGHDN, CDR2 FVKESK. Deletions cut 1 base from V and 0 bases from J, with 12 bases between. This CDR3 is 16 amino acids long. DNA of the CDR3: TGTGCCAGCAGCCAAGGCTTAGGACCACACCAAGAGACCCAGTACTTC. It specifies CASSQGLGPHQETQYF.

The rearrangement uses TRBV12-5 and TRBJ2-5; TRBD2 might be the D (6 bases). Trimming removed 5 bases at V and 2 bases at J, with 18 bases between. Per the germline V gene, CDR1 is LGHNT and CDR2 is FRNRAP. This CDR3 has 16 amino acids. CDR3 DNA sequence: TGTGCTAGTGGTCTTGGCCCCGGGACTCTTCAAGAGACCCAGTACTTC. It codes for CASGLGPGTLQETQYF.

The chain joins TRBV11-3 to TRBJ2-1, with TRBD2 matching over 7 bases. Germline V CDR1 and CDR2: SGHNT, YENEEA. V was pared by 5 bases and J by 4 bases, with 11 bases of the junction left unmatched. There are 16 residues in the CDR3. CDR3 residues: CASSQAGGRKYNEQFF. In nucleotides, the CDR3 is TGTGCCAGCAGCCAGGCGGGCGGGAGAAAGTACAATGAGCAGTTCTTC.

The genes are TRBV24-1 and TRBJ2-1, with D possibly TRBD1 on 6 matching bases. V was cut by 4 bases and J by 7 bases, with 19 bases left in between. The CDR3 is 16 residues long. Germline V gene lookup returns CDR1 KGHDR and CDR2 SFDVKD. In DNA form, the CDR3 reads TGTGCCACCAGTGAAAACAGGGTTGAGCTACGAAATGAGCAGTTCTTC. Protein product: CATSENRVELRNEQFF.

In its sample, this clonotype was seen a few times. Written as DNA, the CDR3 is TGTGCCAGCAGCTTAGTTTCAGGGGCGACCTACGAGCAGTACTTC. Translated: CASSLVSGATYEQYF. V is TRBV7-9 and J is TRBJ2-7, with a tentative D call TRBD1 (6 bases). This CDR3 comprises 15 residues. The V end was cut by 1 base, the J end by 2 bases, with 12 bases between. CDR1 and CDR2 (germline): SEHNR, FQNEAQ (reference sequence).

This clonotype has just a few counts. This chain connects TRBV4-2 to TRBJ2-1, with 13 bases aligning to TRBD2. The V gene end was trimmed by 0 bases and the J gene end by 9 bases; junction bases not matched to a gene: 5. Germline V gives CDR1 LGHNA, CDR2 YNFKEQ. The CDR3 sequence is 16 residues long. CDR3 residues: CASSQDPGLAGTEQFF. CDR3 nucleotides: TGTGCCAGCAGCCAAGACCCGGGACTAGCGGGAACTGAGCAGTTCTTC.

In this sample, this clonotype turned up many times. This chain connects TRBV7-2 to TRBJ1-5; D is undetermined. Trimming removed 3 bases at V and 0 bases at J, with 9 bases between. Germline V gene sequence: CDR1 SGHTA, CDR2 FQGNSA. The length of the CDR3 is 15 residues. CDR3 residues: CASSFVSYSNQPQHF. The CDR3 DNA is TGTGCCAGCAGCTTCGTCAGCTATAGCAATCAGCCCCAGCATTTT.

This clonotype was seen only a few times. The chain is built from TRBV20-1 and TRBJ2-1; no clear D. The CDR3 runs 13 residues. The V gene's germline CDR1 is DFQATT and CDR2 SNEGSKA (reference sequence). Trimming removed 4 bases at V and 0 bases at J, with 7 bases between. The CDR3 spells CSATFGSYNEQFF. In nucleotides, the CDR3 is TGCAGTGCTACCTTTGGCTCCTACAATGAGCAGTTCTTC.

Concerning this clonotype: A junction boundary mismatches the germline segment, possibly from a read error. The V call is TRBV7-2, the J call TRBJ2-5; D possibly corresponds to TRBD2 (6 bases). The germline V gene has CDR1 SGHTA and CDR2 FQGNSA. The CDR3 has 12 residues. The CDR3 sequence is CASSSPRETQNF. In DNA form, the CDR3 reads TGTGCCAGCAGCTCCCCCCGGGAGACCCAGAACTTC.

The chain employs TRBV28 and TRBJ2-1; D may match TRBD1 or TRBD2 (7 bases each). The V and J ends lost 5 bases and 7 bases respectively, with 21 bases between them. Per germline, CDR1 MDHEN and CDR2 SYDVKM. The CDR3 is 16 amino acids. CDR3 sequence reads: CASSAQGGGGPNEQFF. The CDR3 DNA sequence: TGTGCCAGCAGTGCCCAGGGGGGGGGAGGGCCAAATGAGCAGTTCTTC.

Note on this clonotype: This sequence may be a read error, since a much larger clone differs from it by one base. This CDR3 is missing its conserved last phenylalanine or tryptophan, likely due to a read error. CDR3 protein: CASSLLTGSNQPQHY. In nucleotides, the CDR3 is TGTGCCAGCAGCCTCCTGACAGGGAGCAATCAGCCCCAGCATTAT. This sequence joins TRBV7-2 and TRBJ1-5, with 7 bases matching TRBD1. V was pared by 5 bases and J by 1 base, with 5 bases of the junction left unmatched. The germline CDR1 and CDR2 sequences are SGHTA and FQGNSA. CDR3 length equals 15 residues.

This clonotype was seen ten or more times. V usage is TRBV10-2 and J usage is TRBJ2-1; D is unclear. Trimming took off 0 bases at V and 8 bases at J, with 8 bases between the two ends. The CDR3 extends over 13 amino acids. Germline CDR1 and CDR2: WSHSY and SAAADI. The chain's CDR3 is CASSESTWDEQFF. Here the CDR3 DNA reads TGCGCCAGCAGTGAGTCTACTTGGGATGAGCAGTTCTTC.

This clonotype was seen only a few times. The CDR3 sequence: CASSFESDNYGYTF. DNA for the CDR3: TGTGCCAGCAGTTTTGAATCAGATAACTATGGCTACACCTTC. J is TRBJ1-2 and V is TRBV28; D not resolved. Trimming pared 3 bases from V and 1 base from J, leaving 9 bases between. The CDR3 is 14 amino acids. From germline, CDR1 is MDHEN and CDR2 SYDVKM.

This chain connects TRBV28 to TRBJ1-2, with a tentative D call TRBD1 (6 bases). This CDR3 has 18 amino acids. Germline CDR1 is MDHEN and CDR2 is SYDVKM. Trimming left V 10 bases short and J 4 bases short, with 31 bases between. The DNA of the CDR3 is TGTGCCACATTTCCGCGCAGGGGCGCAGGAGGAACCCCCTATGGCTACACCTTC. Translating gives CATFPRRGAGGTPYGYTF.

This clonotype was picked up a small number of times. The rearrangement links TRBV12-3 or TRBV12-4 to TRBJ2-7; D call uncertain. This CDR3 has 13 residues. V was trimmed by 2 bases and J by 1 base, leaving 6 bases between them. The CDR3 DNA is TGTGCCAGCAGTTTATGGCAGTCCTACGAGCAGTACTTC. This sequence encodes CASSLWQSYEQYF.

This clonotype was observed at least ten times. CDR3 loop: CASSFKQNEKLFF. The CDR3 bases are TGTGCCAGCAGCTTTAAACAGAATGAAAAACTGTTTTTT. The chain is built from TRBV7-8 and TRBJ1-4; no clear D gene. The CDR3 has 13 residues. Germline V gene data show CDR1 as SGHVS and CDR2 as FQNEAQ. V shed 3 bases and J shed 5 bases, with 7 bases lying between them.

This clonotype was detected a few times. This sequence joins TRBV7-2 and TRBJ2-7; no reliable D call. CDR3 length: 13 amino acids. Germline loops: CDR1 SGHTA, CDR2 FQGNSA. V lost 1 base, J lost 4 bases, and 8 bases lay in between. Written as DNA, the CDR3 is TGTGCCAGCAGCTTAGACCTATTTTACGAGCAGTACTTC. Its protein is CASSLDLFYEQYF.

The rearrangement joins TRBV6-2 or TRBV6-3 to TRBJ1-1, with 7 bases identical to TRBD1. The CDR3 is made up of 14 amino acids. J gave up 3 bases and V 6 bases, and 7 bases lay outside the gene matches. Germline CDR1 reads MNHEY; CDR2 reads SVGEGT. Written as DNA, the CDR3 is TGTGCCAGCAGGGCGACAGGGCGGGACACTGAAGCTTTCTTT. Encoded protein: CASRATGRDTEAFF.

This chain links TRBV20-1 with TRBJ2-5; the D gene is possibly TRBD2 (6 bases). The CDR3 consists of 13 residues. CDR1 and CDR2 (germline): DFQATT, SNEGSKA (reference sequence). Between the trimmed V and J ends, which lost 3 bases and 2 bases, there was a span of 10 bases. CDR3 sequence: CSASSGLQETQYF. The DNA for the CDR3 is TGCAGTGCTAGTAGCGGTCTTCAAGAGACCCAGTACTTC.

V gene TRBV15 combines with J gene TRBJ1-5; no firm D call. V was pared by 0 bases and J by 0 bases, with 9 bases between. There are 16 residues in the CDR3. Germline V gives CDR1 LNHNV, CDR2 YYDKDF (reference sequence). The CDR3 sequence is CATSRDRGYSNQPQHF. DNA of the CDR3: TGTGCCACCAGCAGAGATCGGGGATATAGCAATCAGCCCCAGCATTTT.

This chain links TRBV28 with TRBJ2-2; no reliable D call. This CDR3 contains 13 residues. V shed 3 bases and J shed 6 bases, with 8 bases lying between them. Germline loops: CDR1 MDHEN, CDR2 SYDVKM. As DNA, the CDR3 is TGTGCCAGCAGTTTCCGTGGACCCGGGGAGCTGTTTTTT. Residues: CASSFRGPGELFF.

CDR3 protein: CASSRASGANVLTF. The CDR3, as DNA: TGTGCCAGCTCCAGGGCAAGTGGGGCCAACGTCCTGACTTTC. The chain has TRBV2 and TRBJ2-6; a possible D gene is TRBD1 (5 bases). Trimming cost V 8 bases and J 3 bases, with 11 bases left between them. CDR1 SNHLY and CDR2 FYNNEI come from the germline V gene. There are 14 residues in the CDR3.

V is TRBV10-3 and J is TRBJ2-1; 12 nucleotides line up with TRBD2. Germline loops: CDR1 ENHRY, CDR2 SYGVKD. The V and J ends lost 0 bases and 8 bases, in that order; junction bases with no gene match: 2. The CDR3 contains 15 residues. For the CDR3, the DNA is TGTGCCATCAGTGAGTCAAGGACTAGCGGGGATGAGCAGTTCTTC. It codes for CAISESRTSGDEQFF.

This clonotype was counted ten times or more. The chain employs TRBV7-2 and TRBJ1-5; 10 bases fit TRBD1. CDR1 and CDR2 (germline): SGHTA, FQGNSA. With V trimmed by 5 bases and J by 1 base, 5 bases remained unmatched. This CDR3 region has 16 residues. The CDR3 bases are TGTGCCAGCAGCACGACAGGGGGCGTGAGCAATCAGCCCCAGCATTTT. This encodes CASSTTGGVSNQPQHF.

In this sample, this clonotype turned up a few times. The chain combines TRBV2 with TRBJ2-1; 10 positions match TRBD1. Germline CDR1 reads SNHLY; CDR2 reads FYNNEI. The CDR3 covers 14 residues. J gave up 8 bases and V 5 bases, and 6 bases lay outside the gene matches. The CDR3 loop reads CASSLTGGLDEQFF. The CDR3 bases are TGTGCCAGCAGTTTGACAGGGGGCCTTGATGAGCAGTTCTTC.

The CDR3 sequence is CASSPSYFDTGELFF. The CDR3 DNA is TGTGCCAGCAGCCCCTCTTATTTCGACACCGGGGAGCTGTTTTTT. This sequence joins TRBV7-6 and TRBJ2-2; D remains ambiguous. Trimming cost V 5 bases and J 3 bases, with 13 bases left between them. This CDR3 has 15 residues. Germline V gives CDR1 SGHVS, CDR2 FNYEAQ.

At least ten counts were recorded for this clonotype. J is TRBJ2-2 and V is TRBV12-5, with 8 positions matching TRBD2. Germline values: CDR1 LGHNT, CDR2 FRNRAP. With V trimmed by 6 bases and J by 0 bases, 9 bases remained unmatched. The CDR3 is made up of 17 amino acids. CDR3 sequence reads: CASGIQRTSPNTGELFF. CDR3 coding DNA: TGTGCTAGTGGCATCCAACGGACTAGCCCGAACACCGGGGAGCTGTTTTTT.